Described below is a single TCR beta chain sequence and its context. Antigen unknown. One entry per CDR3 protein, called by TCRdb with MiXCR from the 5' RACE reads. The sample has under 30,000 distinct CDR3 sequences, roughly 7.9% seen once; the top ten hold 25% to 30%. This specimen belongs to a study of CD8 T cells in ankylosing spondylitis. The CDR3 spans 15 residues. The V gene lost 0 bases and the J gene lost 1 base, with 6 bases spanning the gap. Germline-derived CDR1 and CDR2 are LGHNA and YSLEER. Overall study results and limits: Peripheral blood held disease-linked clones only at relatively low frequency, and these were CD8+. In ankylosing spondylitis blood, a motif of eight highly homologous TCR beta variants appeared characteristic. Some of the motif variants had earlier been found in reactive arthritis patients' fluid and blood.

This rearrangement joins TRBV4-3 to TRBJ2-2; D not certain. Sequencing input: blood. The sequence came from a male donor with ankylosing spondylitis or in good health (not recorded which). In DNA form, the CDR3 reads TGCGCCAGCAGCCAAGATTTAAGGAACACCGGGGAGCTGTTTTTT. It codes for CASSQDLRNTGELFF.